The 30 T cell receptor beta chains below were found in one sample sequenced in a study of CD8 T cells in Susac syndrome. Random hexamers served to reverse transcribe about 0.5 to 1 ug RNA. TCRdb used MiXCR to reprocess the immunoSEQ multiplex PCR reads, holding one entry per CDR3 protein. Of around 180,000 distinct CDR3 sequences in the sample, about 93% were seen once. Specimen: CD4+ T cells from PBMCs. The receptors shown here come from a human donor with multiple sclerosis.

CDR3 in DNA: TGTGCCTGGCTGAGCGGGGGCGAAGCGGGTACGCAGTATTTT. It translates to CAWLSGGEAGTQYF. This rearrangement joins TRBV30 to TRBJ2-3, with 8 positions matching TRBD2. This CDR3 has 14 residues. Germline V gene lookup returns CDR1 GTSNPN and CDR2 SVGIG (reference sequence). V gave up 5 bases and J gave up 8 bases; unmatched junction bases: 12.

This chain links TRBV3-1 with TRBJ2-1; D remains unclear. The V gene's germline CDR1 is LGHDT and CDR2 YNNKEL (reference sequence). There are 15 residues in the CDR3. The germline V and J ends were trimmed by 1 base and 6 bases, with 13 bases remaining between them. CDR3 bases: TGTGCCAGCAGCCAAGGGTTCGGAGCTGGCAATGAGCAGTTCTTC. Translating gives CASSQGFGAGNEQFF.

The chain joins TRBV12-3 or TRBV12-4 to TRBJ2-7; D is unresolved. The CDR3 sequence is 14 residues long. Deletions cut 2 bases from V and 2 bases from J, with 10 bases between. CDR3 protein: CASSLSQETYEQYF. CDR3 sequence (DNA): TGTGCCAGCAGTTTAAGTCAGGAAACCTACGAGCAGTACTTC.

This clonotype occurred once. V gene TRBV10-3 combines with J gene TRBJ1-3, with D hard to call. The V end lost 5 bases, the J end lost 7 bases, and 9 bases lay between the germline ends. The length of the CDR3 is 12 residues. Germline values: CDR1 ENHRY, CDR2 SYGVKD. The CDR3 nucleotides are TGTGCCATCAGTTCGGTCGGGAACACCATATATTTT. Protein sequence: CAISSVGNTIYF.

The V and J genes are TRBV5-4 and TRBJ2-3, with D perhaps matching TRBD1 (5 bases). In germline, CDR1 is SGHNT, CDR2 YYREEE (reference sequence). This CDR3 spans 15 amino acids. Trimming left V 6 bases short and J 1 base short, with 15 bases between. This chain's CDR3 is CASTTRGAGTDTQYF. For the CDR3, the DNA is TGTGCCAGCACCACCCGTGGGGCGGGCACAGATACGCAGTATTTT.

This CDR3 reads CASSSTSGSNEQFF. The CDR3 DNA reads TGCGCCAGCAGCTCTACTAGCGGGAGCAATGAGCAGTTCTTC. The chain recombines TRBV5-1 with TRBJ2-1, with 11 bases lining up with TRBD2. The CDR3 loop spans 14 amino acids. With V trimmed by 3 bases and J by 6 bases, 2 bases remained unmatched. The V gene's germline CDR1 is SGHRS and CDR2 YFSETQ.

CDR3 region: CASSQAGRVNTEAFF. The CDR3 nucleotides read TGTGCCAGCAGCCAAGCGGGCAGGGTGAACACTGAAGCTTTCTTT. The chain is built from TRBV4-2 and TRBJ1-1, with D perhaps TRBD1 (5 bases). Germline V gene data show CDR1 as LGHNA and CDR2 as YNFKEQ. CDR3 length: 15 residues. V was shortened by 1 base and J by 0 bases, with 9 bases between the two germline ends.

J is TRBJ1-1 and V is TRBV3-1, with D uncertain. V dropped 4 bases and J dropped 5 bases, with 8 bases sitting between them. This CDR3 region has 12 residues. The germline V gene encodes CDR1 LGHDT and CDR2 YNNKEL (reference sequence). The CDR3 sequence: CASSLQQTEAFF. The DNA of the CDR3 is TGTGCCAGCAGCCTACAGCAGACTGAAGCTTTCTTT.

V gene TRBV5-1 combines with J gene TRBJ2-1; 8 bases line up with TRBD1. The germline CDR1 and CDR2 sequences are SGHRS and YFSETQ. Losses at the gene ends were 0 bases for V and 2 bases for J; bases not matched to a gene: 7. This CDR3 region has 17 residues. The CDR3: CASSLDRTGMTYNEQFF. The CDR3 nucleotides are TGCGCCAGCAGCTTGGACAGGACAGGGATGACCTACAATGAGCAGTTCTTC.

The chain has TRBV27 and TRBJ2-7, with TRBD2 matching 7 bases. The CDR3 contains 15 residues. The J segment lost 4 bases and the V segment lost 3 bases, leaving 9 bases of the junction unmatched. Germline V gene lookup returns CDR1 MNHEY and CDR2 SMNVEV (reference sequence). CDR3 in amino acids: CASSFSLAAEYEQYF. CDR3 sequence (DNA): TGTGCCAGCAGTTTTAGCCTAGCGGCCGAGTACGAGCAGTACTTC.

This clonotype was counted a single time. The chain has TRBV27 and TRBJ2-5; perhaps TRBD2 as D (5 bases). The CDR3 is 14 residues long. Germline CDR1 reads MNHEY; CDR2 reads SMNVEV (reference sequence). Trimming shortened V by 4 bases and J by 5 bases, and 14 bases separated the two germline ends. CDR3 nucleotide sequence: TGTGCCAGCAGTTCGACCGGACTGGGGGAGACCCAGTACTTC. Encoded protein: CASSSTGLGETQYF.

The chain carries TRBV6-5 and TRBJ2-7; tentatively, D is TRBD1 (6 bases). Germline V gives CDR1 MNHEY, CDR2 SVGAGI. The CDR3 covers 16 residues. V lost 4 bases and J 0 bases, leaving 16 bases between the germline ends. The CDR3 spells CASSLSFTGSSYEQYF. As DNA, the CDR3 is TGTGCCAGCAGTTTAAGCTTTACAGGGAGCTCCTACGAGCAGTACTTC.

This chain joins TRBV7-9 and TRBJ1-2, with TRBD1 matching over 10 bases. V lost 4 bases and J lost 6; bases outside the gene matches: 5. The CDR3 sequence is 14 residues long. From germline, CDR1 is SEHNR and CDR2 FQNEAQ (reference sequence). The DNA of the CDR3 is TGTGCCAGCAGCTCACCGGGACAGGGGCATGGCTACACCTTC. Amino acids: CASSSPGQGHGYTF.

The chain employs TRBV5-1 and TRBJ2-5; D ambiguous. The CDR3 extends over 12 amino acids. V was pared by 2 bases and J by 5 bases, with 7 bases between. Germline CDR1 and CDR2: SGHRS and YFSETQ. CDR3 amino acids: CASSFGFETQYF. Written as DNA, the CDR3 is TGCGCCAGCAGCTTCGGGTTCGAGACCCAGTACTTC.

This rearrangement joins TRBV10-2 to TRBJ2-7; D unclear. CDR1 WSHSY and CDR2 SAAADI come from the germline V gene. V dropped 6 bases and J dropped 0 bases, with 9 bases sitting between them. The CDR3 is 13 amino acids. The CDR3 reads CASSGEYSYEQYF. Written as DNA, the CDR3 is TGCGCCAGCAGCGGTGAATACTCCTACGAGCAGTACTTC.

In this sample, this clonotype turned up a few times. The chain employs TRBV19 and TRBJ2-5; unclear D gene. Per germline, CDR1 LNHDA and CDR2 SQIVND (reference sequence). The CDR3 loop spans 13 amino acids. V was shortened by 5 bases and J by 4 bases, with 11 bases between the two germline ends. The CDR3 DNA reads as TGTGCCAGTAGTCCTCAGGCAGGAGAGACCCAGTACTTC. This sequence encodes CASSPQAGETQYF.

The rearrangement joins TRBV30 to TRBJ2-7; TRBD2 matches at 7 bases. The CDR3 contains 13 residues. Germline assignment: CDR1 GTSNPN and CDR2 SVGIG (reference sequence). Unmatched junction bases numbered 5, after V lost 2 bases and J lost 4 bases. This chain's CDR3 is CAWSRTRGYEQYF. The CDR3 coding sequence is TGTGCCTGGAGTCGGACTAGAGGTTACGAGCAGTACTTC.

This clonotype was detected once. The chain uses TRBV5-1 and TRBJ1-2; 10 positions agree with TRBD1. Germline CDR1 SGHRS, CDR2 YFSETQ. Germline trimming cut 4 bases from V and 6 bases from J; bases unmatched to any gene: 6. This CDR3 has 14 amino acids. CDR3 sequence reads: CASSQSGTGDGYTF. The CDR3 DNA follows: TGCGCCAGCAGCCAATCCGGGACAGGGGATGGCTACACCTTC.

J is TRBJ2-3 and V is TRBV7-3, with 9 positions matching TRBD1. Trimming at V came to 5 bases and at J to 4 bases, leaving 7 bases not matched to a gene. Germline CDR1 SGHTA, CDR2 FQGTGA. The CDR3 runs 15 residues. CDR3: CASSPGTGIPDTQYF. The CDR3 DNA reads TGTGCCAGCAGCCCCGGGACAGGGATACCAGATACGCAGTATTTT.

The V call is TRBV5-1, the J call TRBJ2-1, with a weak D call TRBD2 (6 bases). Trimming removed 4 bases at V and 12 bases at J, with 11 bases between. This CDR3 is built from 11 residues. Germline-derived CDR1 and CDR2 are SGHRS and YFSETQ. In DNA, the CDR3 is TGCGCCAGCAGCAGCCGGGACTTGCAGTTCTTC. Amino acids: CASSSRDLQFF.

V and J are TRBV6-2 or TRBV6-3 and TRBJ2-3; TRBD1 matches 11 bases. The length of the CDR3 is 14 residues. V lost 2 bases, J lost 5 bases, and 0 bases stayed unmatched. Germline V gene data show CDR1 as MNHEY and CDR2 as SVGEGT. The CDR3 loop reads CASSYGTGGDTQYF. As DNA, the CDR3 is TGTGCCAGCAGTTACGGGACAGGGGGAGATACGCAGTATTTT.

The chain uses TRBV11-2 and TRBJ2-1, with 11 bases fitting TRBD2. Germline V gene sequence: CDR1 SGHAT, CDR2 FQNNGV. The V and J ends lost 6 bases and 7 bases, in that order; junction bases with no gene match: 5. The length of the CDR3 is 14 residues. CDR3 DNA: TGTGCCAGCAGACTCCTAGCGGGGGGAAATGAGCAGTTCTTC. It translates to CASRLLAGGNEQFF.

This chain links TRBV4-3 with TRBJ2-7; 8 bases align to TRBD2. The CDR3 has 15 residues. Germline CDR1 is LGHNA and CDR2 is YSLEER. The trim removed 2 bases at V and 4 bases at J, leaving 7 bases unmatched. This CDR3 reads CASSQLTGGRYEQYF. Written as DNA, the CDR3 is TGCGCCAGCAGCCAATTAACGGGGGGGCGATACGAGCAGTACTTC.

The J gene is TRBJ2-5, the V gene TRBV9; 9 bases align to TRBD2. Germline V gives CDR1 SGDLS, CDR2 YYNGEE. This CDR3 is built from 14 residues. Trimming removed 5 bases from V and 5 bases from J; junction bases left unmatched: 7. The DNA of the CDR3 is TGTGCCAGCAGTATCGCGGGGGGGCGGGAGACCCAGTACTTC. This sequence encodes CASSIAGGRETQYF.

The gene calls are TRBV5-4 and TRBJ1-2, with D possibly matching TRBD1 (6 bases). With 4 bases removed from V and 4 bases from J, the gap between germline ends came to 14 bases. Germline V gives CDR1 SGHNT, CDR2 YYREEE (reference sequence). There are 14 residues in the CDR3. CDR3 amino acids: CASSPQDSPYGYTF. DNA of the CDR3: TGTGCCAGCAGCCCCCAGGACAGTCCCTATGGCTACACCTTC. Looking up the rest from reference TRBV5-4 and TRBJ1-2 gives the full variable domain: ETGVTQSPTHLIKTRGQQVTLRCSSQSGHNTVSWYQQALGQGPQFIFQYYREEENGRGNFPPRFSGLQFPNYSSELNVNALELDDSALYLCASSPQDSPYGYTFGSGTRLTVV.

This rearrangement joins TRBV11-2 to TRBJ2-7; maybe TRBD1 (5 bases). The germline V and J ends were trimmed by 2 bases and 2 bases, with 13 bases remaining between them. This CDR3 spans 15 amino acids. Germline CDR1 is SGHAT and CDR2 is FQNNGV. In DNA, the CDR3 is TGTGCCAGCAGCTTAAGTGTTGGGGCCACCTACGAGCAGTACTTC. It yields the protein CASSLSVGATYEQYF. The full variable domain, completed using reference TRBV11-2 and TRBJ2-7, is EAGVAQSPRYKIIEKRQSVAFWCNPISGHATLYWYQQILGQGPKLLIQFQNNGVVDDSQLPKDRFSAERLKGVDSTLKIQPAKLEDSAVYLCASSLSVGATYEQYFGPGTRLTVT.

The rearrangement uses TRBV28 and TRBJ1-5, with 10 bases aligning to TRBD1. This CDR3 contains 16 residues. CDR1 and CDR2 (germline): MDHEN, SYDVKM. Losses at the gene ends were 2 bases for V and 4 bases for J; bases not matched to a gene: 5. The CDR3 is CASSLTGQGVNQPQHF. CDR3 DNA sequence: TGTGCCAGCAGTTTAACCGGACAGGGGGTAAATCAGCCCCAGCATTTT.

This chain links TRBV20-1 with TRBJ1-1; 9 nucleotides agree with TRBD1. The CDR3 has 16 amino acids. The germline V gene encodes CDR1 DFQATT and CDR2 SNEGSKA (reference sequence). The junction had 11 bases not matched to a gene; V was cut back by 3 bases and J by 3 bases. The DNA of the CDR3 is TGCAGTGCTAGTCCTCTTACAGGGGGCGTCGACACTGAAGCTTTCTTT. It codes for CSASPLTGGVDTEAFF.

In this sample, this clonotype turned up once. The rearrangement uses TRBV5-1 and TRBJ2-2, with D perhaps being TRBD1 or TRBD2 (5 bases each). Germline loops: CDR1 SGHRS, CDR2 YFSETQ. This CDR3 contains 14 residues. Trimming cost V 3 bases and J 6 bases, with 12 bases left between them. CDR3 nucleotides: TGCGCCAGCAGCTGGGACGGTGGCGCCGGGGAGCTGTTTTTT. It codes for CASSWDGGAGELFF.

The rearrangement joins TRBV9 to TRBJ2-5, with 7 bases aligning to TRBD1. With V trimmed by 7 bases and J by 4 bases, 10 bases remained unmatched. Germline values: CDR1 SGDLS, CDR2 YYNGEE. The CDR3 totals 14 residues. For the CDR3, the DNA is TGTGCCAGCTCCCTTGCGGCAGGGGGAGAGACCCAGTACTTC. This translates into CASSLAAGGETQYF. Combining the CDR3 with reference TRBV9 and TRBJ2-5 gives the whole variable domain DSGVTQTPKHLITATGQRVTLRCSPRSGDLSVYWYQQSLDQGLQFLIQYYNGEERAKGNILERFSAQQFPDLHSELNLSSLELGDSALYFCASSLAAGGETQYFGPGTRLLVL.